These T cell receptor beta chains were read from a single sample in a study of T cell repertoires in cytomegalovirus infection. In TCRdb, the reads were re-called with MiXCR into one record per CDR3 protein. The sample includes approximately 550,000 distinct CDR3 sequences, 16% of them seen just once. The specimen sequenced was CD8+ T cells from PBMCs. These receptors were obtained from a human donor in good health (CMV status not recorded). Some clones in this sample may be carry-over from other donors' samples. Both conserved end residues are part of each CDR3. The order of the fields is V gene, J gene, clone size, D gene, CDR3 protein, CDR3 DNA. D genes are given only for firm matches. Size is omitted from some rows. Given values are once, few, many or a class for expanded clones.

v_gene: TRBV19
j_gene: TRBJ1-4
abundance: .
d_gene: .
CDR3aa: CASSPAGTQNEKLFF
CDR3nt: TGTGCCAGTTCTCCCGCTGGGACACAAAACGAAAAACTGTTTTTT

v_gene: TRBV11-2
j_gene: TRBJ1-2
abundance: many
d_gene: TRBD1
CDR3aa: CASSSQTGRDYGYTF
CDR3nt: TGTGCCAGCAGCTCTCAGACAGGGAGAGACTATGGCTACACCTTC

v_gene: TRBV27
j_gene: TRBJ2-2
abundance: few
d_gene: TRBD2
CDR3aa: CASSFGLAGNTGELFF
CDR3nt: TGTGCCAGCAGTTTCGGACTAGCGGGGAACACCGGGGAGCTGTTTTTT

v_gene: TRBV28
j_gene: TRBJ2-7
abundance: many
d_gene: .
CDR3aa: CASSFADLSYEQYF
CDR3nt: TGTGCCAGCAGTTTTGCGGACCTCTCCTACGAGCAGTACTTC

v_gene: TRBV7-9
j_gene: TRBJ2-5
abundance: many
d_gene: TRBD1
CDR3aa: CASSPGQGIQETQYF
CDR3nt: TGTGCCAGCAGCCCAGGACAGGGTATTCAGGAGACCCAGTACTTC

v_gene: TRBV15
j_gene: TRBJ2-7
abundance: .
d_gene: TRBD2
CDR3aa: CATSRRGSGRSYEQYF
CDR3nt: TGTGCCACCAGCAGGCGGGGCAGCGGGAGATCCTACGAGCAGTACTTC

v_gene: TRBV12-3/TRBV12-4
j_gene: TRBJ1-6
abundance: many
d_gene: .
CDR3aa: CASRDNNSPLHF
CDR3nt: TGTGCCAGCAGAGATAATAATTCACCCCTCCACTTT

v_gene: TRBV7-9
j_gene: TRBJ2-7
abundance: many
d_gene: .
CDR3aa: CASSLAPERSYEQYF
CDR3nt: TGTGCCAGCAGCTTAGCGCCAGAAAGATCCTACGAGCAGTACTTC

v_gene: TRBV28
j_gene: TRBJ2-3
abundance: .
d_gene: TRBD2
CDR3aa: CASTPRGLAGSTDTQYF
CDR3nt: TGTGCCAGCACCCCCAGAGGACTAGCGGGGTCCACAGATACGCAGTATTTT

v_gene: TRBV5-6
j_gene: TRBJ1-6
abundance: few
d_gene: .
CDR3aa: CASSQRRGTNSPLHF
CDR3nt: TGTGCCAGCAGCCAACGCAGGGGAACGAATTCACCCCTCCACTTT

v_gene: TRBV5-4
j_gene: TRBJ2-1
abundance: many
d_gene: TRBD1
CDR3aa: CASSLGTGGLNEQFF
CDR3nt: TGTGCCAGCAGCTTAGGGACAGGGGGCCTCAATGAGCAGTTCTTC

v_gene: TRBV24-1
j_gene: TRBJ1-3
abundance: .
d_gene: .
CDR3aa: CASISYSGNTIYF
CDR3nt: TGTGCCAGCATCTCTTACTCTGGAAACACCATATATTTT

v_gene: TRBV6-6
j_gene: TRBJ2-7
abundance: few
d_gene: .
CDR3aa: CASRVGPTTYEQYF
CDR3nt: TGTGCCAGCAGAGTGGGACCGACAACCTACGAGCAGTACTTC

v_gene: TRBV9
j_gene: TRBJ2-1
abundance: .
d_gene: TRBD2
CDR3aa: CASSDTPHGRQPGEQFF
CDR3nt: TGTGCCAGCAGTGATACACCCCACGGGAGGCAGCCGGGTGAGCAGTTCTTC

v_gene: TRBV20-1
j_gene: TRBJ1-2
abundance: .
d_gene: TRBD1
CDR3aa: CSARGTARGASYGYTF
CDR3nt: TGCAGTGCTAGGGGGACAGCCCGGGGAGCTAGCTATGGCTACACCTTC

v_gene: TRBV5-1
j_gene: TRBJ2-7
abundance: .
d_gene: .
CDR3aa: CASSLVFSTNYEQYF
CDR3nt: TGCGCCAGCAGCTTGGTGTTCTCCACCAACTACGAGCAGTACTTC

v_gene: TRBV15
j_gene: TRBJ2-7
abundance: .
d_gene: .
CDR3aa: CATSRDRGTDSYEQYF
CDR3nt: TGTGCCACCAGCAGAGACCGGGGGACTGACTCCTACGAGCAGTACTTC

v_gene: TRBV6-1
j_gene: TRBJ2-2
abundance: many
d_gene: .
CDR3aa: CASLKFANTGELFF
CDR3nt: TGTGCCAGCTTGAAGTTCGCGAACACCGGGGAGCTGTTTTTT

v_gene: TRBV4-1
j_gene: TRBJ1-5
abundance: .
d_gene: TRBD1
CDR3aa: CASSLDRESNQPQHF
CDR3nt: TGTGCCAGCAGCCTCGACAGGGAAAGCAATCAGCCCCAGCATTTT

v_gene: TRBV5-1
j_gene: TRBJ2-1
abundance: few
d_gene: TRBD2
CDR3aa: CASSPERTSSYNEQFF
CDR3nt: TGCGCCAGCAGCCCCGAGCGGACTAGCAGTTACAATGAGCAGTTCTTC

v_gene: TRBV6-1
j_gene: TRBJ2-5
abundance: .
d_gene: TRBD2
CDR3aa: CASSEFLAGAGETQYF
CDR3nt: TGTGCCAGCAGTGAATTCCTAGCGGGGGCGGGGGAGACCCAGTACTTC

v_gene: TRBV20-1
j_gene: TRBJ1-1
abundance: .
d_gene: .
CDR3aa: CSARADSEAFF
CDR3nt: TGCAGTGCTAGAGCGGACTCCGAAGCTTTCTTT

v_gene: TRBV27
j_gene: TRBJ1-5
abundance: few
d_gene: .
CDR3aa: CASRTGFSNQPQHF
CDR3nt: TGTGCCAGCAGAACAGGGTTCAGCAATCAGCCCCAGCATTTT

v_gene: TRBV5-1
j_gene: TRBJ2-7
abundance: many
d_gene: TRBD2
CDR3aa: CASSPASGPTYEQYF
CDR3nt: TGCGCCAGCAGCCCGGCTAGCGGACCCACCTACGAGCAGTACTTC

v_gene: TRBV11-2
j_gene: TRBJ2-1
abundance: few
d_gene: .
CDR3aa: CASRIGGLHNEQFF
CDR3nt: TGTGCCAGCAGAATAGGGGGGCTTCACAATGAGCAGTTCTTC

v_gene: TRBV30
j_gene: TRBJ2-2
abundance: .
d_gene: TRBD2
CDR3aa: CAWSVRFSGYTGELFF
CDR3nt: TGTGCCTGGAGTGTACGTTTTAGCGGGTACACCGGGGAGCTGTTTTTT

v_gene: TRBV19
j_gene: TRBJ2-1
abundance: .
d_gene: TRBD2
CDR3aa: CASMVASGRRGNEQFF
CDR3nt: TGTGCCAGTATGGTGGCTAGCGGGAGACGGGGGAATGAGCAGTTCTTC

v_gene: TRBV7-8
j_gene: TRBJ2-5
abundance: many
d_gene: .
CDR3aa: CASSFGGWGRGETQYF
CDR3nt: TGTGCCAGCAGCTTCGGCGGATGGGGTCGAGGAGAGACCCAGTACTTC

v_gene: TRBV6-1
j_gene: TRBJ1-6
abundance: many
d_gene: TRBD1
CDR3aa: CASSEFWTGNSPLHF
CDR3nt: TGTGCCAGCAGTGAATTCTGGACAGGGAATTCACCCCTCCACTTT

v_gene: TRBV6-5
j_gene: TRBJ1-2
abundance: many
d_gene: TRBD1
CDR3aa: CASRGTGGVSYGYTF
CDR3nt: TGTGCCAGTCGGGGGACAGGGGGCGTGAGCTATGGCTACACCTTC

v_gene: TRBV12-3/TRBV12-4
j_gene: TRBJ2-2
abundance: .
d_gene: TRBD2
CDR3aa: CASSPEMGGGETGELFF
CDR3nt: TGTGCCAGCAGCCCCGAGATGGGCGGGGGGGAAACCGGGGAGCTGTTTTTT

v_gene: TRBV11-3
j_gene: TRBJ2-3
abundance: few
d_gene: TRBD1
CDR3aa: CASSLGGQGAADTQYF
CDR3nt: TGTGCCAGCAGCTTAGGGGGCCAGGGGGCCGCAGATACGCAGTATTTT

v_gene: TRBV10-3
j_gene: TRBJ2-1
abundance: .
d_gene: .
CDR3aa: CAISISRTEHNEQFF
CDR3nt: TGTGCCATCAGTATAAGCCGGACGGAGCACAATGAGCAGTTCTTC

v_gene: TRBV7-6
j_gene: TRBJ2-1
abundance: many
d_gene: .
CDR3aa: CASSLGQGFGDEQFF
CDR3nt: TGTGCCAGCAGCTTAGGGCAGGGGTTTGGTGATGAGCAGTTCTTC

v_gene: TRBV12-3/TRBV12-4
j_gene: TRBJ2-4
abundance: few
d_gene: TRBD2
CDR3aa: CASTRGLAGGWTAKNIQYF
CDR3nt: TGTGCCAGCACCAGGGGTCTAGCGGGGGGGTGGACGGCCAAAAACATTCAGTACTTC

v_gene: TRBV2
j_gene: TRBJ2-5
abundance: many
d_gene: TRBD2
CDR3aa: CASTATSGGEQETQYF
CDR3nt: TGTGCCAGCACCGCGACTAGCGGGGGGGAACAAGAGACCCAGTACTTC

v_gene: TRBV7-9
j_gene: TRBJ2-5
abundance: few
d_gene: .
CDR3aa: CASKYAAEETQYF
CDR3nt: TGTGCCAGCAAGTACGCAGCGGAAGAGACCCAGTACTTC

v_gene: TRBV4-1
j_gene: TRBJ1-1
abundance: many
d_gene: TRBD1
CDR3aa: CASSQAGGLNTEAFF
CDR3nt: TGCGCCAGCAGCCAAGCAGGGGGCTTGAACACTGAAGCTTTCTTT

v_gene: TRBV27
j_gene: TRBJ1-5
abundance: many
d_gene: TRBD1
CDR3aa: CASSVTGGSNQPQHF
CDR3nt: TGTGCCAGCAGTGTCACAGGGGGGAGCAATCAGCCCCAGCATTTT

v_gene: TRBV7-9
j_gene: TRBJ2-1
abundance: few
d_gene: TRBD1
CDR3aa: CASSDTGAGYNEQFF
CDR3nt: TGTGCCAGCAGCGATACAGGGGCAGGGTACAATGAGCAGTTCTTC